This paragraph covers one T cell receptor beta chain sequence. Its antigen is as yet unknown. The donors were healthy bone marrow donors. 60 Vbeta and 13 Jbeta primers were used in PCR. Assay used: immunoSEQ multiplex PCR; TCRdb lists only in-frame clones, some missing. The data show 100,000 to 150,000 clones, around 80% seen once. The entry originates in a study of cytomegalovirus exposure and HLA in healthy donors. Regarding the study as a whole: TRBV6-2, TRBV6-3 and some other V segments were unresolvable in 87-base-pair reads. In vitro testing confirmed three CMV-associated chains as specific for CMV antigens.

V lost 1 base, J lost 3 bases, and 13 bases lay in between. The germline gives CDR1 MGHRA, CDR2 YSYEKL. The CDR3 consists of 15 residues. The chain has TRBV4-1 and TRBJ2-7; tentatively, D is TRBD2 (6 bases). The specimen sequenced was PBMCs. The TCR comes from a man in his thirties or forties in good health and CMV-seronegative. CDR3 nucleotide sequence: TGCGCCAGCAGCCAAGTTGGCGGGGCCGACTACGAGCAGTACTTC. This codes for CASSQVGGADYEQYF.